The rows below give T cell receptor beta chains drawn from one sample of a study of T cell changes during pregnancy in multiple sclerosis. Clones were read by immunoSEQ multiplex PCR, and TCRdb kept only the in-frame ones, dropping some. The sample has around 50,000 clones, 85% to 90% seen once. Source: CD8+ T cells from peripheral blood mononuclear cells, taken in the second trimester of pregnancy. Receptor source: a female donor with multiple sclerosis, enrolled in a pregnancy study. Each CDR3 is given with its conserved first and last residue. The D gene is left open where the match is weak. Rows may omit the clone size; those that give it use once, few, many or a size class.

clone_size j_call v_call d_call cdr3_nt cdr3_aa
few TRBJ2-2 TRBV6-4 TRBD1 TGTGCCAGCAGTGGGACAGGGGACACCGGGGAGCTGTTTTTT CASSGTGDTGELFF
NA TRBJ1-2 TRBV7-9 NA TGTGCCAGCAGCACATCGAGAGACAGTCCCTATGGCTACACCTTC CASSTSRDSPYGYTF
NA TRBJ1-2 TRBV9 TRBD1 TGTGCCAGCAGGGGGACAGGGGGGGACTATGGCTACACCTTC CASRGTGGDYGYTF
NA TRBJ2-3 TRBV11-2 TRBD2 TGTGCCAGCAGCTTAGATAAGTTTGTAGGCGGGGGTACCACAGATACGCAGTATTTT CASSLDKFVGGGTTDTQYF
NA TRBJ1-3 TRBV5-1 NA TGCGCCAGCACCGGCTCTGGAAACACCATATATTTT CASTGSGNTIYF
NA TRBJ1-2 TRBV7-2 NA TGTGCCAGCAGCTTAGGATATGGACTGAACACCTTC CASSLGYGLNTF
NA TRBJ1-3 TRBV6-1 NA TGTGCCAGCAGTCTCCAAGAGGCCTCTGGAAACACCATATATTTT CASSLQEASGNTIYF
NA TRBJ1-2 TRBV29-1 TRBD1 TGCAGCGTTGAGTCAAAGGGGACAGGGGTCGGCTACACCTTC CSVESKGTGVGYTF
NA TRBJ2-1 TRBV11-3 TRBD2 TGTGCCAGCGGACTAGCGGGGGATAATGAGCAGTTCTTC CASGLAGDNEQFF
NA TRBJ2-7 TRBV30 NA TGTGCCTGGAGGGATGACAGCTACGAGCAGTACTTC CAWRDDSYEQYF
few TRBJ1-1 TRBV7-9 NA TGTGCCAGCACCCCCGGGGAGCAGAACACTGAAGCTTTCTTT CASTPGEQNTEAFF
NA TRBJ2-1 TRBV6-1 TRBD2 TGTGCCACCTCTTTCAGCGGGGGGGCGGTCAATGAGCAGTTCTTC CATSFSGGAVNEQFF
NA TRBJ2-3 TRBV7-9 NA TGTGCCAGCCTAAACCCCTCAGACGGGGGATACACAGATACGCAGTATTTT CASLNPSDGGYTDTQYF
NA TRBJ1-1 TRBV5-6 TRBD1 TGTGCCGCCGGACAGGGCCGAAACACTGAAGCTTTCTTT CAAGQGRNTEAFF
NA TRBJ2-5 TRBV4-2 TRBD2 TGTGCCAGCAGCCCCAACTTAGCGGGGGGGCCTGCCCAAGAGACCCAGTACTTC CASSPNLAGGPAQETQYF
once TRBJ2-5 TRBV9 TRBD1 TGTGCCAGCAGCACCTCAGGGGGTAACCAAGAGACCCAGTACTTC CASSTSGGNQETQYF
NA TRBJ1-2 TRBV10-3 NA TGTGCCATCAGTGAGTCGAGGTCTTTGGGTGTGGGCTACACCTTC CAISESRSLGVGYTF
NA TRBJ2-6 TRBV15 NA TGTGCCACCAGGCCGGACAGCGCTGGGGCCAACGTCCTGACTTTC CATRPDSAGANVLTF
NA TRBJ1-2 TRBV21-1 NA TGTGCCAGCAGCAGCCTGAGAGGGAAGTATAGACCGGACTATGGCTACACCTTC CASSSLRGKYRPDYGYTF
NA TRBJ1-2 TRBV11-2 NA TGTGCCAGCAGCTGGGGGGAGCCTAGTGGCTACACCTTC CASSWGEPSGYTF
NA TRBJ1-4 TRBV7-2 NA TGTGCCAGCAGCTTAGTGGTGAGCGGGGCCGGTCCGGAAAAACTGTTTTTT CASSLVVSGAGPEKLFF
NA TRBJ1-2 TRBV7-9 NA TGTGCCAGCAGCCAGGAATATGAGTCTAACTATGGCTACACCTTC CASSQEYESNYGYTF
NA TRBJ2-3 TRBV2 NA TGTGCCAGCAGTGGTCTAGCGAACACAGATACGCAGTATTTT CASSGLANTDTQYF
NA TRBJ2-5 TRBV9 TRBD2 TGTGCCAGCAGCGCCAGCGGGGGAATACAAGAGACCCAGTACTTC CASSASGGIQETQYF
NA TRBJ2-1 TRBV30 NA TGTGCCTGGAGGTCAGGGCAGAATGAGCAGTTCTTC CAWRSGQNEQFF
NA TRBJ2-7 TRBV30 TRBD1 TGTGCCTGGTCTTTCGGGGCAGGGGGCGGTTACGAGCAGTACTTC CAWSFGAGGGYEQYF
NA TRBJ1-5 TRBV19 NA TGTGCCAGTAGTATAGATACAGGACACAATCAGCCCCAGCATTTT CASSIDTGHNQPQHF
NA TRBJ1-1 TRBV11-1 NA TGTGCCAGCAGTCACTCTAATGGGGCCACTGAAGCTTTCTTT CASSHSNGATEAFF
NA TRBJ2-3 TRBV5-8 NA TGTGCCAGCAGCTTCCCGGGGAACTACGATACGCAGTATTTT CASSFPGNYDTQYF
NA TRBJ2-7 TRBV7-9 NA TGTGCCAGCAGCCTAACCCGGGACACTGGCTACGAGCAGTACTTC CASSLTRDTGYEQYF
NA TRBJ2-2 TRBV10-1 NA TGCGCCAGTTCCCATTTCAACACCGGGGAGCTGTTTTTT CASSHFNTGELFF
NA TRBJ1-6 TRBV9 NA TGTGCCAGCAGCAGACGTTCTGGAGCAGCCCTCCACTTT CASSRRSGAALHF
NA TRBJ2-1 TRBV7-2 TRBD1 TGTGCCAGCAGCCGAACAGGGGGGTCCTACAATGAGCAGTTCTTC CASSRTGGSYNEQFF
once TRBJ2-7 TRBV7-9 NA TGTGCCAGCAGCTTAGGACTAGGTTACGAGCAGTACTTC CASSLGLGYEQYF
NA TRBJ1-6 TRBV27 NA TGTGCCAGCAGTTCGAATTCACCCCTCCACTTT CASSSNSPLHF
NA TRBJ1-5 TRBV28 TRBD1 TGTGCCAGCAGTCCCCTTTACCGGGACAGCCTTGGCCAGCCCCAGCATTTT CASSPLYRDSLGQPQHF
NA TRBJ2-1 TRBV10-3 TRBD2 TGTGCCATCGGTAGCGGGGGCGCTTACAATGAGCAGTTCTTC CAIGSGGAYNEQFF
NA TRBJ2-2 TRBV6-4 TRBD1 TGTGCCAGCAGAGCAGCGGGACAGGGGAACACCGGGGAGCTGTTTTTT CASRAAGQGNTGELFF
NA TRBJ1-1 TRBV7-8 NA TGTGCCAGCAGCCCCGGGGGACCGAACACTGAAGCTTTCTTT CASSPGGPNTEAFF
NA TRBJ1-4 TRBV4-1 TRBD1 TGCGCCAGCAGCCAAGATTCGGGACAGGGGTACGAAAAACTGTTTTTT CASSQDSGQGYEKLFF
few TRBJ2-2 TRBV21-1 NA TGTGCCAGCAGCACTGGGACACCGAACACCGGGGAGCTGTTTTTT CASSTGTPNTGELFF
few TRBJ1-1 TRBV19 NA TGTGCCAGTAGTATCTCAGGGGACACTGAAGCTTTCTTT CASSISGDTEAFF
NA TRBJ2-1 TRBV27 NA TGTGCCAGCAGTTTTAGTGCAACGGGGAGCTCCTACAATGAGCAGTTCTTC CASSFSATGSSYNEQFF
once TRBJ1-1 TRBV6-5 NA TGTGCCAGCAGGAAACAGGGGAACACTGAAGCTTTCTTT CASRKQGNTEAFF
NA TRBJ1-1 TRBV5-1 TRBD1 TGCGCCAGCAGCGGGACGGGACAGCTGAACACTGAAGCTTTCTTT CASSGTGQLNTEAFF
NA TRBJ2-2 TRBV29-1 TRBD2 TGCAGCGTCGGGACTAGCATCACCGGGGAGCTGTTTTTT CSVGTSITGELFF
NA TRBJ2-5 TRBV2 TRBD2 TGTGCCAGCAGTGATGAGGGACTAGCGGGGGGCCGTCAAGAGACCCAGTACTTC CASSDEGLAGGRQETQYF
NA TRBJ2-3 TRBV2 NA TGTGCCAGCAGTGATATAGATGATACGCAGTATTTT CASSDIDDTQYF
NA TRBJ2-3 TRBV7-7 TRBD2 TGTGCTAGCAGCCCTGGACTAGCGGGGGTGTCAGATACGCAGTATTTT CASSPGLAGVSDTQYF
NA TRBJ2-2 TRBV6-5 NA TGTGCCAGCAGCTATACGACAGAAAACACCGGGGAGCTGTTTTTT CASSYTTENTGELFF
NA TRBJ2-7 TRBV6-1 NA TGTGCCACCTCCCACGAGCAGTACTTC CATSHEQYF